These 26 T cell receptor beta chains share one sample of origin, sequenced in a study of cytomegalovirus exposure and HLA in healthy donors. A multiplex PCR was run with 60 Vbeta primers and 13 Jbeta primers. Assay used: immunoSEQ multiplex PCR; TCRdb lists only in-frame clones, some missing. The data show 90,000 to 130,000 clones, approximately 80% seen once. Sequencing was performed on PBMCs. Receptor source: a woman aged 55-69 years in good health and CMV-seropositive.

CDR3 residues: CASSRLATNEKLFF. CDR3 sequence (DNA): TGTGCCAGCAGCCGGCTAGCAACTAATGAAAAACTGTTTTTT. The chain links TRBV27 to TRBJ1-4; D is unresolved. The V gene's germline CDR1 is MNHEY and CDR2 SMNVEV (reference sequence). The V gene lost 6 bases and the J gene lost 0 bases, with 8 bases spanning the gap. The CDR3 runs to 14 residues.

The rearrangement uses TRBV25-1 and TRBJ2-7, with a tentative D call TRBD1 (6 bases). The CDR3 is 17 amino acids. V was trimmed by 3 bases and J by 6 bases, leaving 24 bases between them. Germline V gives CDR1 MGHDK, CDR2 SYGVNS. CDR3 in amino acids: CASSDYGQSRPDSEQYF. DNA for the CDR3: TGTGCCAGCAGTGATTACGGACAGTCTAGACCTGACAGCGAGCAGTACTTC.

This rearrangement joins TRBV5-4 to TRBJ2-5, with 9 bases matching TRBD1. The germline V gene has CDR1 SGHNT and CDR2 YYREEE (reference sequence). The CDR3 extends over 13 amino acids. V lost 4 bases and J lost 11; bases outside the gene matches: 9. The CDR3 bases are TGTGCCAGCAGCGCCGTCGACAGGGGGAAGCAGTACTTC. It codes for CASSAVDRGKQYF.

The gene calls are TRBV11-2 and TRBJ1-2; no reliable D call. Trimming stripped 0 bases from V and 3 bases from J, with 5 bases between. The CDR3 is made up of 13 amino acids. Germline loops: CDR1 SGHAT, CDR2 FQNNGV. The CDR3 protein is CASSLERDYGYTF. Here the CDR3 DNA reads TGTGCCAGCAGCTTAGAGAGGGACTATGGCTACACCTTC.

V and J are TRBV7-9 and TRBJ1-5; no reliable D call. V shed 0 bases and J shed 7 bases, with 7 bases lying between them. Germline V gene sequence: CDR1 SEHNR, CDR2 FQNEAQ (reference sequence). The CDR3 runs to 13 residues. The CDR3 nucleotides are TGTGCCAGCAGCTTAGCAGCGGAACAGCCCCAGCATTTT. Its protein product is CASSLAAEQPQHF.

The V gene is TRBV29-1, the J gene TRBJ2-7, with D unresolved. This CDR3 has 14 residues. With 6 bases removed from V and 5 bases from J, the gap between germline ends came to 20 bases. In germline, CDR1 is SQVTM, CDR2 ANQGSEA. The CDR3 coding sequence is TGCAGCGTCGCTCGTGGCACGCAAACCCACGAGCAGTACTTC. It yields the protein CSVARGTQTHEQYF.

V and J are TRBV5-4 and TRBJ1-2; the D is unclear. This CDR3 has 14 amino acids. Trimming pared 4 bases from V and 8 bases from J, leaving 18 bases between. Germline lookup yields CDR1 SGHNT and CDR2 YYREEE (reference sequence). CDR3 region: CASSPGGKLLGYTF. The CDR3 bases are TGTGCCAGCAGCCCGGGAGGGAAACTTCTCGGCTACACCTTC.

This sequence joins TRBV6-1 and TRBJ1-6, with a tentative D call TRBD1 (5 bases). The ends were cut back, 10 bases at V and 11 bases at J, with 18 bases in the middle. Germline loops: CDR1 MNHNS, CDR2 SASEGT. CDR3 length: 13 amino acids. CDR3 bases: TGTGCCACCCTGGACGGGCCGGGGGCACCCCTCCACTTT. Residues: CATLDGPGAPLHF.

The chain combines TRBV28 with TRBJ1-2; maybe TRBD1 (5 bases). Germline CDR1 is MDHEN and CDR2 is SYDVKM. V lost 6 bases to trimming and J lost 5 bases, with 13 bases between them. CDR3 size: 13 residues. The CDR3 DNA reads TGTGCCAGCAGGATCCGGGGACTTTATGGCTACACCTTC. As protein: CASRIRGLYGYTF.

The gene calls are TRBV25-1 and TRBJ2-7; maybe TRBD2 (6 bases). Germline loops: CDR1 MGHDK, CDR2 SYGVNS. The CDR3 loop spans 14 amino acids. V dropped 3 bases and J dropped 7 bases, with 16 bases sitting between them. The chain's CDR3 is CASSDTAGRTEQYF. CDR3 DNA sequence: TGTGCCAGCAGTGACACAGCGGGCCGGACAGAGCAGTACTTC.

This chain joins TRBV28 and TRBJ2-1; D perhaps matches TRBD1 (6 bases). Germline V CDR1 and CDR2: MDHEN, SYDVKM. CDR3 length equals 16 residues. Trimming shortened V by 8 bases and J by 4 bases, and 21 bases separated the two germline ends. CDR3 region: CASEKLDRMGYNEQFF. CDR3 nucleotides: TGTGCCAGCGAGAAGCTAGACAGGATGGGGTACAATGAGCAGTTCTTC.

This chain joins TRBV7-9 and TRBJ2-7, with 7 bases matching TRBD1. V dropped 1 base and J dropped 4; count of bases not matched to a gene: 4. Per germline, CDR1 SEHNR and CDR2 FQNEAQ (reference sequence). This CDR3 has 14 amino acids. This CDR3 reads CASSLERGLYEQYF. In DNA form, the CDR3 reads TGTGCCAGCAGCTTAGAAAGGGGGCTATACGAGCAGTACTTC.

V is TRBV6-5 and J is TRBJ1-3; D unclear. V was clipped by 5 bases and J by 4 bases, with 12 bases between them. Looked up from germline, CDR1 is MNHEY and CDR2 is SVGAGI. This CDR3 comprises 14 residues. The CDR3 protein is CASSPRQAGNTIYF. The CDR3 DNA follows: TGTGCCAGCAGTCCCCGTCAAGCCGGAAACACCATATATTTT.

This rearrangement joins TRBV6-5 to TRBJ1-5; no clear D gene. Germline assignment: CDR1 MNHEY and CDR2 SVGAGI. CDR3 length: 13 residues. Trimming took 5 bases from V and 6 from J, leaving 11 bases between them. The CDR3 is CASSAEFIQPQHF. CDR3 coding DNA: TGTGCCAGCAGTGCGGAGTTCATTCAGCCCCAGCATTTT.

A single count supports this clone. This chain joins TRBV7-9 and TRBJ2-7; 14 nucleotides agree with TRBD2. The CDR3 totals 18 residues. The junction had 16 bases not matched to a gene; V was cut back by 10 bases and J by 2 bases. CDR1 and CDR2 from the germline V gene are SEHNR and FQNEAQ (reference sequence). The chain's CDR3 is CANLPGGLAGVSAYEQYF. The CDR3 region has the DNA TGTGCCAACCTGCCGGGGGGACTAGCGGGAGTCTCCGCCTACGAGCAGTACTTC.

The CDR3 reads CASSLTGTLSLSGNTIYF. The CDR3 DNA reads as TGTGCCAGCAGCCTAACCGGGACTCTCTCCCTCTCTGGAAACACCATATATTTT. This sequence joins TRBV9 and TRBJ1-3; perhaps TRBD1 as D (5 bases). CDR3 length: 18 residues. V lost 4 bases and J lost 0, with 20 bases in between. The germline gives CDR1 SGDLS, CDR2 YYNGEE. Combining the CDR3 with reference TRBV9 and TRBJ1-3 gives the whole variable domain DSGVTQTPKHLITATGQRVTLRCSPRSGDLSVYWYQQSLDQGLQFLIQYYNGEERAKGNILERFSAQQFPDLHSELNLSSLELGDSALYFCASSLTGTLSLSGNTIYFGEGSWLTVV.

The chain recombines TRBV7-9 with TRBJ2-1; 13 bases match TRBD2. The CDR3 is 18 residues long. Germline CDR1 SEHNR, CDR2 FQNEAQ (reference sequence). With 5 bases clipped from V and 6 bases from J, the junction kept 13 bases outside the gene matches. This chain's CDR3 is CASSRTSGSGGYRNEQFF. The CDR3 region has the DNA TGTGCCAGCAGCCGGACTAGCGGGAGCGGGGGCTACCGCAATGAGCAGTTCTTC.

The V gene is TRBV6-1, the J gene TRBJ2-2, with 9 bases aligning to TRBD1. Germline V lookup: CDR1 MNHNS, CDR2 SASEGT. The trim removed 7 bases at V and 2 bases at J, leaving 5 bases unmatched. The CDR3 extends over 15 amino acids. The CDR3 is CASTPGQGNTGELFF. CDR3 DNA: TGTGCCAGCACCCCGGGACAGGGTAACACCGGGGAGCTGTTTTTT.

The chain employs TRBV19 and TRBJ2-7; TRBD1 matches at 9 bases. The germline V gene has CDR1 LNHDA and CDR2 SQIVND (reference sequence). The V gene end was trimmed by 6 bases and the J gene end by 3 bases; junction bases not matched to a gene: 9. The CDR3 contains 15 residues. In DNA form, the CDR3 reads TGTGCCAGTAGACCCGACAGGGGGAACGTCTACGAGCAGTACTTC. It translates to CASRPDRGNVYEQYF. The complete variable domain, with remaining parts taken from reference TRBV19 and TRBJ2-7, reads DGGITQSPKYLFRKEGQNVTLSCEQNLNHDAMYWYRQDPGQGLRLIYYSQIVNDFQKGDIAEGYSVSREKKESFPLTVTSAQKNPTAFYLCASRPDRGNVYEQYFGPGTRLTVT.

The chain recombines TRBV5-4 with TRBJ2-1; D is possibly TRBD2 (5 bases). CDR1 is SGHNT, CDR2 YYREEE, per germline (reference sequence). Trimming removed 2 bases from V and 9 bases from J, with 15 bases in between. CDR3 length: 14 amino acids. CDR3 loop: CASSFGVLGVEQFF. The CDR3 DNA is TGTGCCAGCAGCTTCGGGGTTTTGGGCGTTGAGCAGTTCTTC.

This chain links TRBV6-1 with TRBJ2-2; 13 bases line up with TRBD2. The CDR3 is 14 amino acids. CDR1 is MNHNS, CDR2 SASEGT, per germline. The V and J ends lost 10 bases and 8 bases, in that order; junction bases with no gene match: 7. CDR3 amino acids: CAIRTSGSRGELFF. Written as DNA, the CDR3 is TGTGCCATCAGGACTAGCGGGAGTAGGGGGGAGCTGTTTTTT.

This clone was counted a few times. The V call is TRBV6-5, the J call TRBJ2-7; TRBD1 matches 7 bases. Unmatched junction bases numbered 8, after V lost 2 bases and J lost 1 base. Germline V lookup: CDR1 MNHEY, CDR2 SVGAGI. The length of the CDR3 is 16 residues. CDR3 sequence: CASSYATGQNSYEQYF. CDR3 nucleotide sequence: TGTGCCAGCAGTTACGCGACGGGACAGAATTCCTACGAGCAGTACTTC.

DNA of the CDR3: TGCGCCAGCAGTTTACAGGGAGCGCCCTATGGCTACACCTTC. Translated: CASSLQGAPYGYTF. This rearrangement joins TRBV5-1 to TRBJ1-2, with D tentatively TRBD1 (6 bases). CDR1 is SGHRS and CDR2 is YFSETQ in the germline V gene. The CDR3 contains 14 residues. V lost 5 bases, J lost 4 bases, and 15 bases lay in between. Looking up the rest from reference TRBV5-1 and TRBJ1-2 gives the full variable domain: KAGVTQTPRYLIKTRGQQVTLSCSPISGHRSVSWYQQTPGQGLQFLFEYFSETQRNKGNFPGRFSGRQFSNSRSEMNVSTLELGDSALYLCASSLQGAPYGYTFGSGTRLTVV.

Here the CDR3 reads CSSKNQGETQYF. The CDR3 bases are TGCAGCTCCAAGAATCAGGGCGAGACCCAGTACTTC. The genes are TRBV29-1 and TRBJ2-5; TRBD1 is a possible D gene (5 bases). CDR1 SQVTM and CDR2 ANQGSEA come from the germline V gene. V shed 8 bases and J shed 5 bases, with 15 bases lying between them. The CDR3 consists of 12 residues.

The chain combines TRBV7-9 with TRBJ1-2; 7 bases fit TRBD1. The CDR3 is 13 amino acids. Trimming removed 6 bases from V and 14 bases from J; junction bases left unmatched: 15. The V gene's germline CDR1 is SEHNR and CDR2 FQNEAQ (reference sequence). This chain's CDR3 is CASRPTGADLLTF. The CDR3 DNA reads TGTGCCAGCAGACCCACAGGGGCCGATCTGTTAACCTTC.

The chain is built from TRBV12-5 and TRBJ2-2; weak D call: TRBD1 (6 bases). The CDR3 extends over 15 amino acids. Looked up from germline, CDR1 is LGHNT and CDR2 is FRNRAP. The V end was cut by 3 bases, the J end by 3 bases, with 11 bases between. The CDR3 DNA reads TGTGCTAGTGGTTTTCTAACAGGGTACACCGGGGAGCTGTTTTTT. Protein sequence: CASGFLTGYTGELFF.